This entry concerns a single T cell receptor beta chain. V was shortened by 0 bases and J by 1 base, with 10 bases between the two germline ends. The CDR3 sequence is 15 residues long. In germline, CDR1 is SGDLS, CDR2 YYNGEE. The data originate from a study of blood T cell repertoires in COVID-19. Study in general: The recovered donors of Cohort 3 showed two negative PCRs, clearance, or symptom resolution. Acute-phase and convalescent COVID-19 samples originated in the United States, Italy and Spain.

Cohorts were based on clinical histories the participants reported. The method was immunoSEQ multiplex PCR; TCRdb's version includes in-frame clones alone and lacks a portion of them. The sample comprises over 110,000 clones, 84% of which are singletons, and 3.5% to 5% rests with the top ten. Material: PBMCs or T cells enriched from blood (not recorded which). This clonotype originated in a man aged 50 to 59 in a cohort exposed to, infected with or recovered from COVID-19 (not recorded which). The rearrangement links TRBV9 to TRBJ1-2; D is perhaps TRBD1 (5 bases). The CDR3, as DNA: TGTGCCAGCAGCGTAGCCGACAGCCTTAACTATGGCTACACCTTC. Its protein is CASSVADSLNYGYTF.